This T cell receptor (beta chain) was profiled in a study of Ad26.COV2.S vaccination and SARS-CoV-2 variants. Broader study findings: Estimates derived from TCR breadth and depth analyses may have underestimated total T cell responses.

The treatment was: some 19 received Ad26.COV2.S at low or high dose, single or two shots; 5 received placebo; per-sample allocation not given. Samples came from day 63 after the first vaccine or placebo injection. An 18-55-year-old adult in Boston served as donor. Points on this clone: Its antigen is as yet unknown.

Sequenced by immunoSEQ multiplex PCR; TCRdb stores in-frame clones only, minus some. The profile shows about 320,000 clones, just over 85% of them singletons. The CDR3 length is 15 residues. CDR1 and CDR2 from the germline V gene are SGHRS and YFSETQ. V lost 3 bases, J lost 2 bases, and 14 bases lay in between. This chain connects TRBV5-1 to TRBJ1-1; a possible D gene is TRBD1 (5 bases). The source material was peripheral blood, sampled in a trial of Ad26.COV2.S vaccine versus placebo. The TCR was taken from a person aged 18 to 59 who received the Ad26.COV2.S COVID-19 vaccine or a placebo. The CDR3 bases are TGCGCCAGCAGCTCTGGATGGGGCCTAAACACTGAAGCTTTCTTT. It codes for CASSSGWGLNTEAFF.